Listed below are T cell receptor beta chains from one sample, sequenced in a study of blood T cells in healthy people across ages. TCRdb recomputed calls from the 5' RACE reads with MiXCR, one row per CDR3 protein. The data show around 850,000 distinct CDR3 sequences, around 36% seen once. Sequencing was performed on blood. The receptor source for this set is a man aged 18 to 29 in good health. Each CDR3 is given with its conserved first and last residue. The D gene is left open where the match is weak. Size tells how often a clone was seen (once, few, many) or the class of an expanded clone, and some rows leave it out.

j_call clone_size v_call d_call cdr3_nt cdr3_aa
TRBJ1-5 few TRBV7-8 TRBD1 TGTGCCAGCAGCTTGTGGACAGGGCCTAATCAGCCCCAGCATTTT CASSLWTGPNQPQHF
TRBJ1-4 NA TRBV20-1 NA TGCAGTGCTAGCGATTCGCGGGATCTGGCTAATGAAAAACTGTTTTTT CSASDSRDLANEKLFF
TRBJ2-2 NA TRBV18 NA TGTGCCAGCTCACTTCTCGACAGAGGGCTAACCGGGGAGCTGTTTTTT CASSLLDRGLTGELFF
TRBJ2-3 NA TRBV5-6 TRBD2 TGTGCCAGCAGCTTGGCCGGACTAGCGGGAACAGATACGCAGTATTTT CASSLAGLAGTDTQYF
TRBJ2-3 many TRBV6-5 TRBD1 TGTGCCAGCAGTTACCCCTTAGATCCGGGACAGGCGACGACAGATACGCAGTATTTT CASSYPLDPGQATTDTQYF
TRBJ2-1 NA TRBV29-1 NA TGCAGCGTCGGAACCGAGGATGAGCAGTTCTTC CSVGTEDEQFF
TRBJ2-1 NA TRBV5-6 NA TGTGCCAGCACCCAGGGTCATGAGCAGTTCTTC CASTQGHEQFF
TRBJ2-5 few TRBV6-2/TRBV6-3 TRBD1 TGTGCCAGCGCCCGGGACAGGCGAGAGACCCAGTACTTC CASARDRRETQYF
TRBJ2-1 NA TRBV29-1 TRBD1 TGCAGCGGAGGGACAGGCAATGAGCAGTTCTTC CSGGTGNEQFF
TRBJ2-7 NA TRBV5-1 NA TGCGCCAGCAGCATGGACGGTTCCTACGAGCAGTACTTC CASSMDGSYEQYF
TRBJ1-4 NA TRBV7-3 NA TGTGCCAGCAGCTTAACGGGGGCAGCTAATGAAAAACTGTTTTTT CASSLTGAANEKLFF
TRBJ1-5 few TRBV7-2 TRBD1 TGTGCCAGCACCCCTCCGGGACAGGGACGCAATCAGCCCCAGCATTTT CASTPPGQGRNQPQHF
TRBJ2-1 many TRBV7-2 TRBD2 TGTGCCAGCAGCCGACCCGGACTAGCCGATGAGCAGTTCTTC CASSRPGLADEQFF
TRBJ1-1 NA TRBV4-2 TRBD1 TGTGCCAGCAGCCAAGATAAAGCGGCAGGGGGCGGCACTGAAGCTTTCTTT CASSQDKAAGGGTEAFF
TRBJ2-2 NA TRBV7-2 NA TGTGCCAGCAGCTCGGGGGCCCCGGGATGGGACACCGGGGAGCTGTTTTTT CASSSGAPGWDTGELFF
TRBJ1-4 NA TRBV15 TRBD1 TGTGCCACCAGCACCAGGGGGGACGGTGCAACTAATGAAAAACTGTTTTTT CATSTRGDGATNEKLFF
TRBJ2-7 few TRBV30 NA TGTGCCTGGAGTGTCGCCGATTCAGGGTTAAGGTACGAGCAGTACTTC CAWSVADSGLRYEQYF
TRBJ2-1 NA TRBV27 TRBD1 TGTGCCAGCAGTCGGTGGGACAGGGTTAATGAGCAGTTCTTC CASSRWDRVNEQFF
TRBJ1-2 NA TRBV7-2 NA TGTGCCAGCAGCGGCCAGGGACCCCTTTCTGGCTACACCTTC CASSGQGPLSGYTF
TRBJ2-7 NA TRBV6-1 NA TGTGCCAGCAGTCCACCGACAGCCTCAATTACCTCTTACAATGAGCAGTACTTC CASSPPTASITSYNEQYF
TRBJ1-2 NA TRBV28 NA TGTGCCAGCAGTTGGGTGGCTAGGGGCTACACCTTC CASSWVARGYTF
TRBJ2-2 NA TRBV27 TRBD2 TGTGCCAGCAGTTTAGGAACTAGCGGGCAAGTAGGGGAGCTGTTTTTT CASSLGTSGQVGELFF
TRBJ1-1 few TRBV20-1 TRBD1 TGCAGTGCTAGACCAGACAGGGTTGCTGAAGCTTTCTTT CSARPDRVAEAFF
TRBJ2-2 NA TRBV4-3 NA TGCGCCAGCAGCCACGAGGCATTAATCGGGGAGCTGTTTTTT CASSHEALIGELFF
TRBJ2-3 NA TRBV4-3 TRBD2 TGCGCCAGCAGCCAAACTAGCGGTCTCACCGGGGATACGCAGTATTTT CASSQTSGLTGDTQYF
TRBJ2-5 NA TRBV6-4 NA TGTGCCAGCAGTTCTTCCCCCCAGGGTCAGGGTGAGCAGTACTTC CASSSSPQGQGEQYF
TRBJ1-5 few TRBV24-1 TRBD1 TGTGCCACCAGTGGAAGGGGGCGCGGTCAGCCCCAGCATTTT CATSGRGRGQPQHF
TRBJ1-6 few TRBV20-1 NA TGCAGTGCTCGCCAGGGACGGGATTCACCCCTCCACTTT CSARQGRDSPLHF
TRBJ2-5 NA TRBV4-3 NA TGCGTCAGCAGCCAAGATGGGACGGATCAAGAGACCCAGTACTTC CVSSQDGTDQETQYF
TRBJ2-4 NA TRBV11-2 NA TGTGCCAGCGGCTTAGTGGGGGGTAACATTCAGTACTTC CASGLVGGNIQYF
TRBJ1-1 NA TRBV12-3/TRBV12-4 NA TGTGCCAGCAGTTTCGGCCTTTTGAACACTGAAGCTTTCTTT CASSFGLLNTEAFF
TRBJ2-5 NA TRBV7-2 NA TGTGCCAGCAGCCCGCCGACAGGCCTACAAGAGACCCAGTACTTC CASSPPTGLQETQYF
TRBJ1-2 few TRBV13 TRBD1 TGTGCCAGCAGCTTAGGCCGGACAGGGGTTCAAGGCTACACCTTC CASSLGRTGVQGYTF
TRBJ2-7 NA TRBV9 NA TGTGCCAGCAGCGTAGGTGTGGGCAATGAGCAGTACTTC CASSVGVGNEQYF
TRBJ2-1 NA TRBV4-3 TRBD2 TGCGCCAGCAGCCAAGAAGGGCTAGCGGGGGGGCGGTCCTACAATGAGCAGTTCTTC CASSQEGLAGGRSYNEQFF
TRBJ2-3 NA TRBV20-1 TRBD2 TGCAGTGCTGAACCGACTAGCGGGGGGCCAGATACGCAGTATTTT CSAEPTSGGPDTQYF
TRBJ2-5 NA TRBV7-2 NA TGTGCCAGCAGCTTAGTGGGGGATGCCCAAGAGACCCAGTACTTC CASSLVGDAQETQYF
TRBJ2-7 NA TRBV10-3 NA TGTGCCATCAGTGAGTCTCAGGCCGGCGAGCAGTACTTC CAISESQAGEQYF
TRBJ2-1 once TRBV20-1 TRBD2 TGCAGTGCTAGCCGAGATGAGGCAGTTCCCCTCTTTAGCGGGGATTACAATGAGCAGTTCTTC CSASRDEAVPLFSGDYNEQFF
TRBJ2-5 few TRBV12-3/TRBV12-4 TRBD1 TGTGCCAGTACTACCACAGGGGCGGACAATGAGCAGTACTTC CASTTTGADNEQYF
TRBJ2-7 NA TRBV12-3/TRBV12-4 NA TGTGCCAGCAGTGTTTTAGGTGAGGGCGAGCAGTACTTC CASSVLGEGEQYF
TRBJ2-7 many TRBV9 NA TGTGCCAGCAGCGTAGGGCAGGACGACGAGCAGTACTTC CASSVGQDDEQYF
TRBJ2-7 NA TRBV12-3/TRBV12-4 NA TGTGCCAGCAGCCTCTTTATGACAGCCGTCTACGAGCAGTACTTC CASSLFMTAVYEQYF
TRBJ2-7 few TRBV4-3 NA TGCGCCAGCAGCCCCCAACCAGTTAGCTACAATGAGCAGTACTTC CASSPQPVSYNEQYF
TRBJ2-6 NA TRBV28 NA TGTGCCAGCAGTGTCCGTTATAACTCTGGGGCCAACGTCCTGACTTTC CASSVRYNSGANVLTF
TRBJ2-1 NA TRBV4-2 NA TGTGCCAGCAGCCAAGATCAGACGGGAAGCTCCTACAATGAGCAGTTCTTC CASSQDQTGSSYNEQFF
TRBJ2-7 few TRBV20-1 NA TGCAGTGCTAGAGATATAAGCCGTGGCTCCTACGAGCAGTACTTC CSARDISRGSYEQYF
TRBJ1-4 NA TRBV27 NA TGTGCCAGCAGTTTCTTTCAGAGGGGGGGAAGGGACCGCGGAGAAAAACTGTTTTTT CASSFFQRGGRDRGEKLFF
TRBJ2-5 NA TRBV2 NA TGTGCCAGCAGTGCTATATACAATGAGCAGTACTTC CASSAIYNEQYF
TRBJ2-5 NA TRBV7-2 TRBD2 TGTGCCAGCAGCCAGCCCAGCGGGGGGGCACAAGAGACCCAGTACTTC CASSQPSGGAQETQYF
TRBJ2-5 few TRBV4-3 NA TGCGCCAGCAACCAAGCCGCAGGGACATACAATGAGCAGTACTTC CASNQAAGTYNEQYF
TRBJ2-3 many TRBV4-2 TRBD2 TGTGCCAGCAGCCAAGAGGCCACCCGGACTAGACCCACAGATACGCAGTATTTT CASSQEATRTRPTDTQYF
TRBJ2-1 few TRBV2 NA TGTGCCAGCAGTCCCGAGGGTAGGCTAACAAATGAGCAGTTCTTC CASSPEGRLTNEQFF